Listed here are 31 T cell receptor beta chains from one sample, sequenced in a study of cytomegalovirus exposure and HLA in healthy donors. In the PCR, 60 Vbeta and 13 Jbeta primers were used. Clones were sequenced by immunoSEQ multiplex PCR, and TCRdb holds only the in-frame ones, with some missing. The sample contains 200,000 or so clones, approximately 82% of which appear only once. Sequencing was done on a sample of PBMCs. Source of these receptors: a woman aged 18-30 years in good health and CMV-seropositive.

This clone has a handful of counts. This rearrangement joins TRBV10-2 to TRBJ2-7; possible D gene TRBD1, 5 bases. V was pared by 0 bases and J by 0 bases, with 9 bases between. Germline CDR1 is WSHSY and CDR2 is SAAADI. The length of the CDR3 is 15 residues. CDR3 DNA: TGCGCCAGCAGTGAGTCCCAGGGTCGCTCCTACGAGCAGTACTTC. Translation: CASSESQGRSYEQYF.

The chain couples TRBV2 to TRBJ2-7; TRBD2 agrees at 11 bases. The CDR3 is 13 amino acids. From germline, CDR1 is SNHLY and CDR2 FYNNEI. The CDR3 nucleotides read TGTGCTAGCGGGAGGGGCCGGACCTACGAGCAGTACGTC. Its translation is CASGRGRTYEQYV.

The J gene is TRBJ2-2, the V gene TRBV18; D ambiguous. Germline V lookup: CDR1 KGHSH, CDR2 LQKENI. Trimming took off 3 bases at V and 1 base at J, with 6 bases between the two ends. The CDR3 runs to 14 residues. In DNA, the CDR3 is TGTGCCAGCTCACCGTCGGGGAACACCGGGGAGCTGTTTTTT. It codes for CASSPSGNTGELFF.

This rearrangement joins TRBV5-1 to TRBJ2-5; 8 positions match TRBD1. This CDR3 spans 17 amino acids. V shed 3 bases, J shed 2 bases, and the junction held 12 bases outside the gene matches. The V gene's germline CDR1 is SGHRS and CDR2 YFSETQ. The CDR3 reads CASSYPPDRVIQETQYF. The CDR3 region has the DNA TGCGCCAGCAGCTATCCTCCGGACAGGGTTATACAAGAGACCCAGTACTTC.

The chain has TRBV10-1 and TRBJ2-2; tentatively, D is TRBD2 (7 bases). Germline V gene sequence: CDR1 WNHNN, CDR2 SYGVQD (reference sequence). The CDR3 is 15 amino acids. Trimming removed 3 bases at V and 4 bases at J, with 12 bases between. The CDR3 protein is CASSDGGRVTGELFF. DNA for the CDR3: TGCGCCAGCAGTGACGGGGGGCGAGTCACCGGGGAGCTGTTTTTT.

This clone was seen only once. This rearrangement joins TRBV5-1 to TRBJ2-7; 10 bases are shared with TRBD1. CDR3 length: 12 residues. Germline-derived CDR1 and CDR2 are SGHRS and YFSETQ. Trimming removed 3 bases from V and 6 bases from J; junction bases left unmatched: 0. CDR3 sequence reads: CASSWDRGEQYF. CDR3 nucleotides: TGCGCCAGCAGCTGGGACAGGGGCGAGCAGTACTTC.

In its sample, this clone was seen a few times. V is TRBV7-9 and J is TRBJ2-7; 8 bases are shared with TRBD1. This CDR3 has 14 amino acids. CDR1 is SEHNR, CDR2 FQNEAQ, per germline (reference sequence). J was trimmed by 2 bases and V by 4 bases; bases with no gene match: 4. DNA of the CDR3: TGTGCCAGCAGCTCCCGGGACAGGACCTACGAGCAGTACTTC. It codes for CASSSRDRTYEQYF.

The chain couples TRBV6-6 to TRBJ1-2; 12 bases match TRBD1. Germline V gives CDR1 MNHNY, CDR2 SVGAGI (reference sequence). The V and J ends lost 6 bases and 4 bases, in that order; junction bases with no gene match: 6. The CDR3 is made up of 15 amino acids. The CDR3 reads CASRPGQGASYGYTF. Here the CDR3 DNA reads TGTGCCAGCAGGCCGGGACAGGGGGCCAGCTATGGCTACACCTTC.

This clone was detected once. This chain connects TRBV11-3 to TRBJ1-1, with D maybe TRBD1 (6 bases). The CDR3 extends over 14 amino acids. Germline assignment: CDR1 SGHNT and CDR2 YENEEA. Trimming removed 4 bases at V and 6 bases at J, with 15 bases between. CDR3 nucleotides: TGTGCCAGCAGCTATGGGACAAAAGCGGCTGAAGCTTTCTTT. It specifies CASSYGTKAAEAFF. The full variable domain, rest sourced from reference TRBV11-3 and TRBJ1-1, is EAGVVQSPRYKIIEKKQPVAFWCNPISGHNTLYWYLQNLGQGPELLIRYENEEAVDDSQLPKDRFSAERLKGVDSTLKIQPAELGDSAVYLCASSYGTKAAEAFFGQGTRLTVV.

The chain links TRBV29-1 to TRBJ2-1; D is perhaps TRBD1 (7 bases). Germline-derived CDR1 and CDR2 are SQVTM and ANQGSEA. This CDR3 has 15 residues. V lost 6 bases and J lost 1, with 16 bases in between. Here the CDR3 DNA reads TGCAGCGTCCAGGAACAGGGGAGGTCCTACAATGAGCAGTTCTTC. Residues: CSVQEQGRSYNEQFF.

The chain has TRBV29-1 and TRBJ2-3, with D uncertain. There are 13 residues in the CDR3. Looked up from germline, CDR1 is SQVTM and CDR2 is ANQGSEA. The V and J ends lost 0 bases and 0 bases respectively, with 4 bases between them. CDR3 sequence (DNA): TGCAGCGTTGAAGATAGCAGCACAGATACGCAGTATTTT. Translated: CSVEDSSTDTQYF.

V gene TRBV7-8 combines with J gene TRBJ1-2; D possibly corresponds to TRBD1 (5 bases). Germline loops: CDR1 SGHVS, CDR2 FQNEAQ. V was shortened by 1 base and J by 4 bases, with 10 bases between the two germline ends. The CDR3 is 14 residues long. CDR3 loop: CASSLGGIGYGYTF. The CDR3 DNA reads as TGTGCCAGCAGCTTAGGGGGCATCGGCTATGGCTACACCTTC.

This clone is a singleton in its sample. The V gene is TRBV7-9, the J gene TRBJ2-2; weak D call: TRBD2 (6 bases). This CDR3 has 15 residues. Germline V gene sequence: CDR1 SEHNR, CDR2 FQNEAQ (reference sequence). V was clipped by 5 bases and J by 1 base, with 11 bases between them. For the CDR3, the DNA is TGTGCCAGCAGCGGCTCCGGGGGGAACACCGGGGAGCTGTTTTTT. This translates into CASSGSGGNTGELFF.

This rearrangement joins TRBV5-4 to TRBJ1-2, with 9 nucleotides matching TRBD1. Germline CDR1 and CDR2: SGHNT and YYREEE (reference sequence). The CDR3 extends over 20 amino acids. With V trimmed by 6 bases and J by 0 bases, 21 bases remained unmatched. The CDR3 here is CASIIHRGLGSVSANYGYTF. The CDR3 region has the DNA TGTGCCAGCATCATACACAGGGGGCTCGGATCGGTATCAGCTAACTATGGCTACACCTTC.

Points on this clone: Other DNA sequences from this sample encode an identical CDR3 as well. The chain has TRBV6-4 and TRBJ2-3; TRBD2 agrees at 10 bases. Losses at the gene ends were 6 bases for V and 3 bases for J; bases not matched to a gene: 6. The CDR3 is 15 amino acids. Germline lookup yields CDR1 MRHNA and CDR2 SNTAGT. The CDR3 DNA reads as TGTGCCAGCAGCAGAAGCGGGGGGGCGACAGATACGCAGTATTTT. It translates to CASSRSGGATDTQYF.

As DNA, the CDR3 is TGTGCCAGCAGCTTTAAGTCCAGGGGGGAGACCCAGTACTTC. It specifies CASSFKSRGETQYF. The chain employs TRBV5-4 and TRBJ2-5, with 7 bases identical to TRBD1. This CDR3 spans 14 amino acids. Unmatched junction bases numbered 6, after V lost 2 bases and J lost 5 bases. Germline V lookup: CDR1 SGHNT, CDR2 YYREEE (reference sequence).

The chain couples TRBV19 to TRBJ1-2; tentatively, D is TRBD1 (6 bases). The germline CDR1 and CDR2 sequences are LNHDA and SQIVND (reference sequence). Trimming pared 1 base from V and 0 bases from J, leaving 12 bases between. CDR3 length: 16 residues. CDR3 in DNA: TGTGCCAGTAGTATAGCTGGGACATTGTCTAACTATGGCTACACCTTC. This codes for CASSIAGTLSNYGYTF.

The V call is TRBV7-2, the J call TRBJ2-6; a weak D match, TRBD1 (5 bases). Trimming pared 5 bases from V and 4 bases from J, leaving 12 bases between. Per the germline V gene, CDR1 is SGHTA and CDR2 is FQGNSA. There are 15 residues in the CDR3. In DNA, the CDR3 is TGTGCCAGCAGCCAAGGGGCGTCGGGGGCCAACGTCCTGACTTTC. Its protein is CASSQGASGANVLTF.

The chain couples TRBV19 to TRBJ2-1; 9 bases agree with TRBD2. Trimming at V came to 1 base and at J to 5 bases, leaving 0 bases not matched to a gene. Germline lookup yields CDR1 LNHDA and CDR2 SQIVND (reference sequence). The CDR3 has 14 residues. DNA for the CDR3: TGTGCCAGTAGTATAGGCGGGGGGGACAATGAGCAGTTCTTC. It encodes CASSIGGGDNEQFF.

CDR3 DNA sequence: TGTGCCAGCAGTGAATTTGCGGTTGGCACAGATACGCAGTATTTT. Residues: CASSEFAVGTDTQYF. The chain joins TRBV6-1 to TRBJ2-3; D uncertain. The CDR3 is 15 amino acids. Germline assignment: CDR1 MNHNS and CDR2 SASEGT. V lost 2 bases to trimming and J lost 1 base, with 10 bases between them.

The chain carries TRBV6-5 and TRBJ1-2; the match to TRBD1 covers 12 bases. The CDR3 sequence is 15 residues long. The germline V gene has CDR1 MNHEY and CDR2 SVGAGI. Trimming removed 6 bases from V and 3 bases from J; junction bases left unmatched: 5. The CDR3 DNA is TGTGCCAGCAGGGGACAGGGGGCAGGAGACTATGGCTACACCTTC. Translation: CASRGQGAGDYGYTF.

The chain is built from TRBV5-1 and TRBJ2-1; 7 positions match TRBD2. The CDR3 spans 16 residues. Germline V CDR1 and CDR2: SGHRS, YFSETQ. V dropped 2 bases and J dropped 1; count of bases not matched to a gene: 6. The CDR3 sequence: CASSLRLAGSYNEQFF. As DNA, the CDR3 is TGCGCCAGCAGCTTAAGACTAGCTGGGTCCTACAATGAGCAGTTCTTC.

This clone was recorded once. J is TRBJ2-3 and V is TRBV6-5; 7 bases fit TRBD1. V shed 6 bases and J 6 bases; nucleotides not matched to a gene: 9. CDR3 length equals 14 residues. Germline V gene data show CDR1 as MNHEY and CDR2 as SVGAGI. CDR3 nucleotide sequence: TGTGCCAGCAGATCGAGCCGGACAGGCGATACGCAGTATTTT. It specifies CASRSSRTGDTQYF.

V is TRBV28 and J is TRBJ2-3; 9 nucleotides agree with TRBD2. V lost 8 bases and J lost 1; bases outside the gene matches: 1. From germline, CDR1 is MDHEN and CDR2 SYDVKM. The CDR3 covers 13 residues. The CDR3 sequence: CASRTSGTDTQYF. In DNA, the CDR3 is TGTGCCAGCCGGACTAGCGGCACAGATACGCAGTATTTT.

The V gene is TRBV30, the J gene TRBJ1-2; D is possibly TRBD1 (5 bases). Germline V gene lookup returns CDR1 GTSNPN and CDR2 SVGIG (reference sequence). The CDR3 is 12 amino acids. V was shortened by 8 bases and J by 4 bases, with 14 bases between the two germline ends. The CDR3 region is CAQRGEGYGYTF. As DNA, the CDR3 is TGTGCCCAGAGAGGGGAGGGCTATGGCTACACCTTC. The whole variable domain, remainder taken from reference TRBV30 and TRBJ1-2, is SQTIHQWPATLVQPVGSPLSLECTVEGTSNPNLYWYRQAAGRGLQLLFYSVGIGQISSEVPQNLSASRPQDRQFILSSKKLLLSDSGFYLCAQRGEGYGYTFGSGTRLTVV.

The chain recombines TRBV19 with TRBJ2-2, with 8 nucleotides matching TRBD2. Trimming cost V 5 bases and J 0 bases; bases outside gene matches: 5. CDR3 size: 16 residues. Looked up from germline, CDR1 is LNHDA and CDR2 is SQIVND (reference sequence). The CDR3 here is CASSWSGGPNTGELFF. The CDR3 DNA reads as TGTGCCAGTAGTTGGAGCGGGGGACCGAACACCGGGGAGCTGTTTTTT.

In this sample, this clone turned up once. The rearrangement links TRBV11-2 to TRBJ1-5; 7 nucleotides agree with TRBD1. The CDR3 spans 12 residues. Trimming at V came to 5 bases and at J to 6 bases, leaving 1 base not matched to a gene. The germline V gene has CDR1 SGHAT and CDR2 FQNNGV. The CDR3 nucleotides read TGTGCCAGCAGCCCAGGGGGTCAGCCCCAGCATTTT. Its protein product is CASSPGGQPQHF.

V usage is TRBV15 and J usage is TRBJ1-2; possibly TRBD1 for D (5 bases). CDR1 and CDR2 from the germline V gene are LNHNV and YYDKDF (reference sequence). The V end was cut by 0 bases, the J end by 13 bases, with 15 bases between. The CDR3 is made up of 13 amino acids. CDR3 amino acids: CATSRDMKDIVTF. The CDR3 nucleotides read TGTGCCACCAGCAGAGATATGAAGGACATTGTCACCTTC.

This chain links TRBV2 with TRBJ1-3; D is perhaps TRBD1 (6 bases). V lost 6 bases and J lost 2, with 14 bases in between. This CDR3 spans 15 amino acids. Germline V gene lookup returns CDR1 SNHLY and CDR2 FYNNEI. The chain's CDR3 is CASSGEQGPGNTIYF. CDR3 sequence (DNA): TGTGCCAGCAGCGGTGAACAGGGTCCTGGAAACACCATATATTTT.

The V and J genes are TRBV4-1 and TRBJ1-5; 7 nucleotides match TRBD1. There are 18 residues in the CDR3. Unmatched junction bases numbered 19, after V lost 6 bases and J lost 5 bases. Per the germline V gene, CDR1 is MGHRA and CDR2 is YSYEKL. The DNA of the CDR3 is TGCGCCAGCAGTCACTCCTCTTCGCTAGGGGGCTTCGATCAGCCCCAGCATTTT. This encodes CASSHSSSLGGFDQPQHF.

The chain employs TRBV7-2 and TRBJ2-5; 8 bases agree with TRBD2. The germline CDR1 and CDR2 sequences are SGHTA and FQGNSA. There are 17 residues in the CDR3. After removal of 5 bases from V and 4 bases from J, the junction contained 15 bases not matched to a gene. The CDR3 loop reads CASSLITGSGGGETQYF. The CDR3 coding sequence is TGTGCCAGCAGCCTTATTACGGGAAGCGGGGGTGGAGAGACCCAGTACTTC.